This T cell receptor beta chain emerged from a study of T-cell memory formation after mild COVID-19. Study conclusions and caveats: The finding that pre-infection memory included some responding clones suggested that cross-reactive memory joined. Mostly located in CM and EM were contracting CD4+ clones, with contracting CD8+ clones located in EMRA.

The CDR3 contains 14 residues. TCRdb analysed the 5' RACE reads with MiXCR anew, one entry per CDR3 protein. The table records 470,000 or so distinct CDR3 sequences, roughly 17% of them present only once. On this clonotype itself: The antigen remains undetermined.

This sequence joins TRBV21-1 and TRBJ1-2. TRBV21-1 counts as a pseudogene. The source material was PBMCs or a T cell subset sorted from them (not recorded which). This receptor was identified in a man aged 18 to 30 who had mild COVID-19 (a few samples of this study predate the infection). Cell type and time point are not known. The CDR3 DNA follows: TGTGCCAGCAGCGCTGACGGGTGCTTCTATGGCTACACCTTC. It yields the protein CASSADGCFYGYTF.